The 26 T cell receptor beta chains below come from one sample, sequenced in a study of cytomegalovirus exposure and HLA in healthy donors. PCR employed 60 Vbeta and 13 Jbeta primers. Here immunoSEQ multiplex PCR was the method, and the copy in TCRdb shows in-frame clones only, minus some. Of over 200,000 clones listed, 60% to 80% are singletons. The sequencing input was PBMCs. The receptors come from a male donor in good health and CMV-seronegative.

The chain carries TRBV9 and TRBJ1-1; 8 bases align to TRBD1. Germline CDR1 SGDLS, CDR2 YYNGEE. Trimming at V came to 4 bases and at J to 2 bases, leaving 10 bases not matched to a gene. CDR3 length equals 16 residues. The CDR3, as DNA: TGTGCCAGCAGCCCTCGACAGGGGCGAGTCAACACTGAAGCTTTCTTT. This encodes CASSPRQGRVNTEAFF. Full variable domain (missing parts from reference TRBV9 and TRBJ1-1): DSGVTQTPKHLITATGQRVTLRCSPRSGDLSVYWYQQSLDQGLQFLIQYYNGEERAKGNILERFSAQQFPDLHSELNLSSLELGDSALYFCASSPRQGRVNTEAFFGQGTRLTVV.

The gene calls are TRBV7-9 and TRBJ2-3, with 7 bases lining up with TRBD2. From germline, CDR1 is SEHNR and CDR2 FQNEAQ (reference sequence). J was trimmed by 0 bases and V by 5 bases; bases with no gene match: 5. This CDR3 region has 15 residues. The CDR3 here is CASSILAASTDTQYF. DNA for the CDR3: TGTGCCAGCAGCATCCTAGCGGCTAGCACAGATACGCAGTATTTT.

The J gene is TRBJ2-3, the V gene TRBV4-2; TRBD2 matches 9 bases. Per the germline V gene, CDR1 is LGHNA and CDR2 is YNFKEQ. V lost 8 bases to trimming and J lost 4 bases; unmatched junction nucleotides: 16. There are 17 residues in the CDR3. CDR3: CASSRVAGEFSADTQYF. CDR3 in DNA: TGTGCCAGCTCCCGAGTAGCGGGAGAATTCTCTGCAGATACGCAGTATTTT.

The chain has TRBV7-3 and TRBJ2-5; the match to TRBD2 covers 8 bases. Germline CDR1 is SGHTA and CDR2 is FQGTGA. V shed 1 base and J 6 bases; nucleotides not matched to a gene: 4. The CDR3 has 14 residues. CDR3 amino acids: CASSLNGGGKTQYF. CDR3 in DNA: TGTGCCAGCAGCTTAAACGGGGGGGGGAAGACCCAGTACTTC.

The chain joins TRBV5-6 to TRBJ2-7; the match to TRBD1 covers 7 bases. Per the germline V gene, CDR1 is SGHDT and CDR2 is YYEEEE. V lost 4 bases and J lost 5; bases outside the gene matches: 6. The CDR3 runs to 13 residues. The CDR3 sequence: CASSLVQGDEQYF. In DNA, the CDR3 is TGTGCCAGCAGCCTGGTCCAGGGGGACGAGCAGTACTTC.

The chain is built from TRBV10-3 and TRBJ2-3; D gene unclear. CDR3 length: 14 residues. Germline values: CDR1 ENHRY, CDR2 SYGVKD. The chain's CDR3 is CATKEQNYTDTQYF. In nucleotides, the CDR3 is TGTGCAACTAAGGAGCAGAATTACACAGATACGCAGTATTTT.

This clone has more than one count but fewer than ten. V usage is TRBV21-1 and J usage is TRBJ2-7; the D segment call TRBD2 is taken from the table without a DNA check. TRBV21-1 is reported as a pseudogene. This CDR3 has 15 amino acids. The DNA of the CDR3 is TGTGCCAGCAGCAAAGGGGGACTGGAGGGAAACGAGCAGTACTTC. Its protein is CASSKGGLEGNEQYF.

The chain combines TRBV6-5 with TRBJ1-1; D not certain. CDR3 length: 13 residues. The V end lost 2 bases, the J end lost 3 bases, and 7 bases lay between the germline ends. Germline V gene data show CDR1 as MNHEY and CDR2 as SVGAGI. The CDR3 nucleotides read TGTGCCAGCAGTTACGGTACGGACACTGAAGCTTTCTTT. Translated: CASSYGTDTEAFF.

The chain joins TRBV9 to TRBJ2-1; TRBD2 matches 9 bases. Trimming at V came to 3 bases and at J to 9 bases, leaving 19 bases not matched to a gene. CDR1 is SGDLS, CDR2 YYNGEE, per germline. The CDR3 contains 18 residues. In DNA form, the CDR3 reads TGTGCCAGCAGCGAGGATCGTCTAGCGGGAAGGGCCCAGGGTGAGCAGTTCTTC. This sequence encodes CASSEDRLAGRAQGEQFF.

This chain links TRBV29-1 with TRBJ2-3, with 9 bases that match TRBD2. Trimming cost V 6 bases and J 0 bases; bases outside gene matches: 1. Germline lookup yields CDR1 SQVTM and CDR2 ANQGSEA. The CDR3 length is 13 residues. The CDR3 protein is CSVLAGSTDTQYF. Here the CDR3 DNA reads TGCAGCGTACTAGCGGGTAGCACAGATACGCAGTATTTT.

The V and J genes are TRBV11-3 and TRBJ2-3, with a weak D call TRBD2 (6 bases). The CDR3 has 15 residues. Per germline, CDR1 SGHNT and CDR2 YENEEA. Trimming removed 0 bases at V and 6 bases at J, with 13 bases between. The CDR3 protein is CASSLEAGSRDTQYF. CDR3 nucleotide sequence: TGTGCCAGCAGCTTAGAGGCCGGGAGTAGGGATACGCAGTATTTT.

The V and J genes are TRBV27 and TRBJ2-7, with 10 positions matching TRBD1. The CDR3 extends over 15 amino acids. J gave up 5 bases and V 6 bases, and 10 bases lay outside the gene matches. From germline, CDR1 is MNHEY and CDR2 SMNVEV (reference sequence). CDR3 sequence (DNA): TGTGCCAGCAGGCGACCGGGACAGGGGTCCAACGAGCAGTACTTC. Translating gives CASRRPGQGSNEQYF.

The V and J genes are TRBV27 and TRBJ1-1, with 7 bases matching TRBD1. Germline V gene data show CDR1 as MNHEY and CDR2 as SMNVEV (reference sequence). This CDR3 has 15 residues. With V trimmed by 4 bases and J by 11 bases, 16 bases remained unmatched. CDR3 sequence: CASSSPGKGAYVAFF. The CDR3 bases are TGTGCCAGCAGTTCCCCGGGGAAGGGGGCGTATGTCGCTTTCTTT.

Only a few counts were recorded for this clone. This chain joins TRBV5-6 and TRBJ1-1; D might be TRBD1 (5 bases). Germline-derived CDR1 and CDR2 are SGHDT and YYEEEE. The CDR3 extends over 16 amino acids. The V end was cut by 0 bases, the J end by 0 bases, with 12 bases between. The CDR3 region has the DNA TGTGCCAGCAGCTTGGATCAGGGAACCATGAACACTGAAGCTTTCTTT. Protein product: CASSLDQGTMNTEAFF.

CDR3 nucleotides: TGTGCCAGCAGACCCTTCCCCGGGACTAGCGTGGGCAATGAGCAGTTCTTC. Translated: CASRPFPGTSVGNEQFF. The genes are TRBV6-4 and TRBJ2-1; the match to TRBD2 covers 10 bases. J was trimmed by 6 bases and V by 6 bases; bases with no gene match: 14. CDR3 length equals 17 residues. Germline CDR1 reads MRHNA; CDR2 reads SNTAGT.

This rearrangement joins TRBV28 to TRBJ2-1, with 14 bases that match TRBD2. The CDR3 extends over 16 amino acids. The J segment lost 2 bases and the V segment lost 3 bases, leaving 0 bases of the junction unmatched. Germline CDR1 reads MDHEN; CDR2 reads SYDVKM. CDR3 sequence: CASSLTSGRAYNEQFF. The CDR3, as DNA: TGTGCCAGCAGTTTGACTAGCGGGAGGGCCTACAATGAGCAGTTCTTC.

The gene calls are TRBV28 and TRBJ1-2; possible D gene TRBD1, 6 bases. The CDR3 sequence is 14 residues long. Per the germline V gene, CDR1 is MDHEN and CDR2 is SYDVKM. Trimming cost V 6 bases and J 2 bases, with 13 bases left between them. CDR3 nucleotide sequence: TGTGCCAGCAGACGACAGGACTCCAACTATGGCTACACCTTC. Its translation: CASRRQDSNYGYTF.

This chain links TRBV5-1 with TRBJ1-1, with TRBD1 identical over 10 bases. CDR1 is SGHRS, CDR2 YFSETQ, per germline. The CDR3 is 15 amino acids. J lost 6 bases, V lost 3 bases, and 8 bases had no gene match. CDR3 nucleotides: TGCGCCAGCAGCTCCCGACCCGGGACAGGGGCTGAAGCTTTCTTT. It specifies CASSSRPGTGAEAFF.

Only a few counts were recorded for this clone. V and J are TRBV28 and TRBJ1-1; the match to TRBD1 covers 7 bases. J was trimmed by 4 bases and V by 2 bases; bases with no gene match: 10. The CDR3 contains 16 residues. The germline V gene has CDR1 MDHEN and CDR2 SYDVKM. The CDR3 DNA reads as TGTGCCAGCAGTTTAGGGACAGATGGAGTGTTCACTGAAGCTTTCTTT. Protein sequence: CASSLGTDGVFTEAFF.

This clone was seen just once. The CDR3 protein is CASSLVTSGSYNEQFF. In DNA form, the CDR3 reads TGCGCCAGCAGCTTGGTGACTAGCGGATCCTACAATGAGCAGTTCTTC. V is TRBV5-1 and J is TRBJ2-1; 9 bases agree with TRBD2. Germline CDR1 is SGHRS and CDR2 is YFSETQ. Unmatched junction bases numbered 2, after V lost 0 bases and J lost 1 base. The CDR3 totals 16 residues.

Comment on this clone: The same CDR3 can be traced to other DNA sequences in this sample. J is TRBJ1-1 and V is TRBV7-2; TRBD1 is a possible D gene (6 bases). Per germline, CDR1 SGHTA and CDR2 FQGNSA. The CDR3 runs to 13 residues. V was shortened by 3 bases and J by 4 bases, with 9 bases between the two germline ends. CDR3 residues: CASSFTGFTEAFF. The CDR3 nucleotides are TGTGCCAGCAGCTTTACAGGGTTCACTGAAGCTTTCTTT.

The CDR3 sequence: CASSVSGRVGEKLFF. The CDR3 DNA is TGTGCCAGCAGCGTCTCGGGCAGGGTGGGTGAAAAACTGTTTTTT. The chain employs TRBV9 and TRBJ1-4, with D perhaps matching TRBD1 (5 bases). Looked up from germline, CDR1 is SGDLS and CDR2 is YYNGEE. V was pared by 2 bases and J by 7 bases, with 15 bases between. The CDR3 is 15 amino acids.

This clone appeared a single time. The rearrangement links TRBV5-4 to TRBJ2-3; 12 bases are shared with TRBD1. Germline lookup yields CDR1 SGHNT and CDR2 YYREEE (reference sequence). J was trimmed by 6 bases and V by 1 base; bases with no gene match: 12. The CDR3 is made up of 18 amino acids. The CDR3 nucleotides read TGTGCCAGCAGCTTGAAAGGGACAGGGGGCGCGGGGGCCGATACGCAGTATTTT. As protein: CASSLKGTGGAGADTQYF.

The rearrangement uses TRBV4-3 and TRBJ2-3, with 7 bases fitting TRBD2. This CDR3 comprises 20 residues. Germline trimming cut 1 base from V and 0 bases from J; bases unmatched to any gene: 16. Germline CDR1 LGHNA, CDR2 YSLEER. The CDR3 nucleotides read TGCGCCAGCAGCCAAGTTTGGGGGGGTTCGACCCGCGGGAGCACAGATACGCAGTATTTT. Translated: CASSQVWGGSTRGSTDTQYF.

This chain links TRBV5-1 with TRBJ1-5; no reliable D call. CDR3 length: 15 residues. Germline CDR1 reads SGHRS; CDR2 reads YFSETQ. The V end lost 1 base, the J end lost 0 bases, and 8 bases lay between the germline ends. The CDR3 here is CASSLFGDSNQPQHF. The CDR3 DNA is TGCGCCAGCAGCTTGTTCGGGGATAGCAATCAGCCCCAGCATTTT.

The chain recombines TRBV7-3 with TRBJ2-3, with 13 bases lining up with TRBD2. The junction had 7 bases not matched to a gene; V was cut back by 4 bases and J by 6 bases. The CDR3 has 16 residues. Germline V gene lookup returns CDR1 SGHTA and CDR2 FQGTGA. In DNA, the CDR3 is TGTGCCAGCAGCTACGACGGGACTAGCGGGGTGGATACGCAGTATTTT. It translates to CASSYDGTSGVDTQYF.